One and the same sample provided the 20 T cell receptor beta chains below, sequenced in a study of CD8 T cells in Susac syndrome (dated by TCRdb to about 2019). Libraries were made using the immunoSEQ multiplex PCR assay. RNA was extracted with the RNeasy kit and roughly 0.5 to 1 ug was reverse transcribed using random hexamers. Using fastp trimming at Q25 and MiXCR clonotype assembly, TCRdb reanalyzed the public sequencing data and kept in-frame beta chains. Entries are consolidated by CDR3 protein sequence, retaining the most common genes and DNA. This sample is represented by about 300,000 distinct CDR3 sequences; roughly 85% of them were singletons. The ten largest clones add up to 0.21% of the sample. The sequencing input was CD8+ T cells from PBMCs. These receptor sequences come from a human donor with multiple sclerosis.

This chain connects TRBV12-3 or TRBV12-4 to TRBJ2-7; weak D call: TRBD1 (5 bases). V was trimmed by 8 bases and J by 4 bases, leaving 9 bases between them. The CDR3 runs 11 residues. CDR3 in amino acids: CASQGVYEQYF. CDR3 coding DNA: TGTGCCAGCCAGGGTGTTTACGAGCAGTACTTC.

The J gene is TRBJ2-5, the V gene TRBV14; a possible D gene is TRBD2 (6 bases). The CDR3 extends over 16 amino acids. The ends were cut back, 0 bases at V and 3 bases at J, with 14 bases in the middle. Germline CDR1 reads SGHDN; CDR2 reads FVKESK. CDR3 amino acids: CASSQEGGVRKETQYF. In nucleotides, the CDR3 is TGTGCCAGCAGCCAAGAGGGCGGGGTCAGGAAAGAGACCCAGTACTTC. Full variable domain (remainder filled in from reference TRBV14 and TRBJ2-5): EAGVTQFPSHSVIEKGQTVTLRCDPISGHDNLYWYRRVMGKEIKFLLHFVKESKQDESGMPNNRFLAERTGGTYSTLKVQPAELEDSGVYFCASSQEGGVRKETQYFGPGTRLLVL.

This chain uses TRBV19 with TRBJ1-1, with D possibly being TRBD1 (6 bases). Trimming shortened V by 0 bases and J by 3 bases, and 11 bases separated the two germline ends. There are 15 residues in the CDR3. Germline V CDR1 and CDR2: LNHDA, SQIVND (reference sequence). As DNA, the CDR3 is TGTGCCAGTAGTATAGACCTTGAGGGGGACACTGAAGCTTTCTTT. Its protein product is CASSIDLEGDTEAFF.

This rearrangement joins TRBV7-6 to TRBJ2-6; D not resolved. This CDR3 comprises 17 residues. The germline CDR1 and CDR2 sequences are SGHVS and FNYEAQ. Trimming stripped 4 bases from V and 1 base from J, with 14 bases between. Here the CDR3 reads CASSWLDGDSGANVLTF. The CDR3 nucleotides are TGTGCCAGCAGCTGGCTCGATGGGGATTCTGGGGCCAACGTCCTGACTTTC.

V usage is TRBV7-9 and J usage is TRBJ2-5, with TRBD1 as a possible D gene (6 bases). Between the trimmed V and J ends, which lost 8 bases and 1 base, there was a span of 17 bases. The CDR3 runs to 15 residues. Germline CDR1 and CDR2: SEHNR and FQNEAQ (reference sequence). CDR3 sequence reads: CASGGGPLTQETQYF. The CDR3 DNA reads as TGTGCCAGCGGGGGCGGGCCTCTCACCCAAGAGACCCAGTACTTC. The whole variable domain, remainder taken from reference TRBV7-9 and TRBJ2-5, is DTGVSQNPRHKITKRGQNVTFRCDPISEHNRLYWYRQTLGQGPEFLTYFQNEAQLEKSRLLSDRFSAERPKGSFSTLEIQRTEQGDSAMYLCASGGGPLTQETQYFGPGTRLLVL.

J is TRBJ2-1 and V is TRBV28; D gene ambiguous. V lost 5 bases and J 12 bases, leaving 23 bases between the germline ends. The CDR3 is 15 amino acids. CDR1 and CDR2 from the germline V gene are MDHEN and SYDVKM. CDR3 protein: CASSLPATFRTGQFF. The CDR3 bases are TGTGCCAGCAGTCTCCCGGCCACATTCCGCACTGGGCAGTTCTTC.

This rearrangement joins TRBV9 to TRBJ2-1; D might be TRBD2 (5 bases). The CDR3 extends over 15 amino acids. Trimming removed 0 bases at V and 5 bases at J, with 12 bases between. Looked up from germline, CDR1 is SGDLS and CDR2 is YYNGEE. CDR3 coding DNA: TGTGCCAGCAGCGTAGCTAACGGGAACAACAATGAGCAGTTCTTC. Its protein product is CASSVANGNNNEQFF.

This chain links TRBV29-1 with TRBJ2-1, with D perhaps TRBD2 (6 bases). The CDR3 loop spans 14 amino acids. The V gene's germline CDR1 is SQVTM and CDR2 ANQGSEA. V was cut by 2 bases and J by 0 bases, with 8 bases left in between. The CDR3 DNA sequence: TGCAGCGTTGAACCACTAGCCTCCTACAATGAGCAGTTCTTC. Encoded protein: CSVEPLASYNEQFF.

This chain connects TRBV30 to TRBJ2-1; no clear D gene. The germline V gene has CDR1 GTSNPN and CDR2 SVGIG (reference sequence). The CDR3 runs to 12 residues. V lost 0 bases to trimming and J lost 10 bases, with 10 bases between them. The DNA for the CDR3 is TGTGCCTGGAGTGTACTCAATCAGGAGCAGTTCTTC. This gives the protein CAWSVLNQEQFF. The whole variable domain, filled in from reference TRBV30 and TRBJ2-1, reads SQTIHQWPATLVQPVGSPLSLECTVEGTSNPNLYWYRQAAGRGLQLLFYSVGIGQISSEVPQNLSASRPQDRQFILSSKKLLLSDSGFYLCAWSVLNQEQFFGPGTRLTVL.

J is TRBJ2-1 and V is TRBV10-2; 14 bases agree with TRBD2. The CDR3 has 15 amino acids. Germline CDR1 is WSHSY and CDR2 is SAAADI. J lost 7 bases, V lost 5 bases, and 4 bases had no gene match. CDR3: CASSRGLAGVNEQFF. The CDR3 DNA reads TGCGCCAGCAGTAGGGGACTAGCGGGAGTAAATGAGCAGTTCTTC.

The chain carries TRBV4-3 and TRBJ1-1; no firm D call. Germline V gene sequence: CDR1 LGHNA, CDR2 YSLEER. V lost 3 bases and J 4 bases, leaving 12 bases between the germline ends. The CDR3 loop spans 14 amino acids. The CDR3 loop is CASSQVLVGTEAFF. The CDR3 region has the DNA TGCGCCAGCAGCCAGGTTTTGGTCGGCACTGAAGCTTTCTTT.

The chain employs TRBV12-3 or TRBV12-4 and TRBJ2-3; the D call may be TRBD1 or TRBD2 (5 bases each). This CDR3 is built from 13 residues. The germline V and J ends were trimmed by 6 bases and 4 bases, with 11 bases remaining between them. The CDR3 region is CASSRGVADTQYF. The CDR3 DNA follows: TGTGCCAGCAGCCGAGGGGTCGCAGATACGCAGTATTTT.

The rearrangement links TRBV9 to TRBJ1-5; D remains ambiguous. With 0 bases removed from V and 5 bases from J, the gap between germline ends came to 3 bases. The CDR3 runs 12 residues. From germline, CDR1 is SGDLS and CDR2 YYNGEE. The CDR3 here is CASSVAHQPQHF. In DNA form, the CDR3 reads TGTGCCAGCAGCGTAGCTCATCAGCCCCAGCATTTT. Filled out from reference TRBV9 and TRBJ1-5, the complete variable domain reads DSGVTQTPKHLITATGQRVTLRCSPRSGDLSVYWYQQSLDQGLQFLIQYYNGEERAKGNILERFSAQQFPDLHSELNLSSLELGDSALYFCASSVAHQPQHFGDGTRLSIL.

The J gene is TRBJ2-1, the V gene TRBV18, with 8 bases that match TRBD2. V lost 3 bases and J lost 9; bases outside the gene matches: 10. The CDR3 extends over 15 amino acids. Looked up from germline, CDR1 is KGHSH and CDR2 is LQKENI. CDR3 region: CASSPQREYVCEQFF. CDR3 sequence (DNA): TGTGCCAGCTCACCCCAGCGGGAGTACGTTTGTGAGCAGTTCTTC.

The chain has TRBV7-9 and TRBJ1-4; the match to TRBD1 covers 9 bases. The CDR3 has 15 amino acids. With 3 bases clipped from V and 4 bases from J, the junction kept 3 bases outside the gene matches. The germline CDR1 and CDR2 sequences are SEHNR and FQNEAQ (reference sequence). In DNA, the CDR3 is TGTGCCAGCAGCTTCCGGACAGGGGATAATGAAAAACTGTTTTTT. Translating it yields CASSFRTGDNEKLFF.

The rearrangement joins TRBV28 to TRBJ1-4; TRBD1 is a possible D gene (5 bases). CDR1 and CDR2 (germline): MDHEN, SYDVKM. This CDR3 is 17 amino acids long. V lost 8 bases to trimming and J lost 8 bases, with 27 bases between them. The CDR3 reads CASRTFRDFLNREKLFF. The CDR3 DNA sequence: TGTGCCAGCCGAACCTTCCGGGACTTTCTAAACCGGGAAAAACTGTTTTTT.

This clonotype was seen a handful of times. The chain joins TRBV11-1 to TRBJ2-7; 12 nucleotides agree with TRBD1. This CDR3 has 17 amino acids. Unmatched junction bases numbered 9, after V lost 5 bases and J lost 1 base. Germline V gene lookup returns CDR1 SGHAT and CDR2 FQDESV (reference sequence). CDR3: CASSLGTGGLHSYEQYF. CDR3 in DNA: TGTGCCAGCAGCCTCGGGACAGGGGGCCTTCATTCCTACGAGCAGTACTTC.

The CDR3 loop reads CASSGGLGETQYF. The CDR3 DNA reads TGTGCCAGCAGTGGAGGGTTGGGAGAGACCCAGTACTTC. The V call is TRBV2, the J call TRBJ2-5; TRBD2 might be the D (5 bases). Germline V CDR1 and CDR2: SNHLY, FYNNEI. Deletions cut 4 bases from V and 4 bases from J, with 10 bases between. The CDR3 length is 13 residues.

This chain uses TRBV29-1 with TRBJ2-3; D not resolved. Trimming stripped 1 base from V and 6 bases from J, with 11 bases between. The CDR3 runs to 13 residues. CDR1 is SQVTM and CDR2 is ANQGSEA in the germline V gene. CDR3 in amino acids: CSVEGLDGDTQYF. CDR3 DNA sequence: TGCAGCGTTGAAGGGTTGGACGGGGATACGCAGTATTTT.

The J gene is TRBJ2-1, the V gene TRBV15; 11 positions agree with TRBD2. The J segment lost 8 bases and the V segment lost 5 bases, leaving 5 bases of the junction unmatched. Germline V lookup: CDR1 LNHNV, CDR2 YYDKDF (reference sequence). The CDR3 is 14 residues long. Written as DNA, the CDR3 is TGTGCCACCAGCGGGGTGACTAGCGGGGATGAGCAGTTCTTC. It is translated as CATSGVTSGDEQFF.